This is a list of T cell receptor beta chains from one sample in a study of cytomegalovirus exposure and HLA in healthy donors. Measured with immunoSEQ multiplex PCR; TCRdb has only the in-frame clones, and not every one. The sample includes 65,000 to 70,000 clones, less than 75% of them seen just once. Sequencing was performed on PBMCs. The receptors stem from a woman between 25 and 40 years old in good health and CMV-seronegative. CDR3s include the opening cysteine and the closing phenylalanine or tryptophan. Each record gives: D gene, V gene, J gene, clone size, CDR3 protein, CDR3 DNA. D genes are given only for firm matches. Some rows have no size entry. The others give once, few or many, or a class for an expanded clone.

d_call: TRBD1
v_call: TRBV19
j_call: TRBJ2-5
clone_size: -
cdr3_aa: CASSMDRVQETQYF
cdr3_nt: TGTGCCAGTAGTATGGACAGGGTACAGGAGACCCAGTACTTC

d_call: TRBD1
v_call: TRBV7-2
j_call: TRBJ1-2
clone_size: few
cdr3_aa: CASSDRANYGYTF
cdr3_nt: TGTGCCAGCAGCGACAGGGCTAACTATGGCTACACCTTC

d_call: -
v_call: TRBV4-2
j_call: TRBJ1-5
clone_size: -
cdr3_aa: CASSQATGNSNQPQHF
cdr3_nt: TGTGCCAGCAGCCAAGCGACGGGGAATAGCAATCAGCCCCAGCATTTT

d_call: TRBD1
v_call: TRBV6-1
j_call: TRBJ1-1
clone_size: -
cdr3_aa: CASRVNWDRNTEAFF
cdr3_nt: TGTGCCAGCAGGGTGAACTGGGACAGGAACACTGAAGCTTTCTTT

d_call: -
v_call: TRBV20-1
j_call: TRBJ1-2
clone_size: -
cdr3_aa: CSQGGAEGYTF
cdr3_nt: TGCAGTCAAGGGGGGGCAGAGGGCTACACCTTC

d_call: -
v_call: TRBV5-1
j_call: TRBJ1-6
clone_size: -
cdr3_aa: CASSLDRVENNSPLHF
cdr3_nt: TGCGCCAGCAGCTTGGACAGGGTAGAGAATAATTCACCCCTCCACTTT

d_call: TRBD1
v_call: TRBV28
j_call: TRBJ1-5
clone_size: -
cdr3_aa: CASSWTGARNQPQHF
cdr3_nt: TGTGCCAGCAGTTGGACAGGGGCAAGGAATCAGCCCCAGCATTTT

d_call: TRBD2
v_call: TRBV5-1
j_call: TRBJ2-3
clone_size: -
cdr3_aa: CASSRRDSGGRQPTDTQYF
cdr3_nt: TGCGCCAGCAGCCGCCGAGATAGCGGGGGGCGCCAACCCACAGATACGCAGTATTTT

d_call: -
v_call: TRBV7-2
j_call: TRBJ2-3
clone_size: -
cdr3_aa: CASSQNLDTQYF
cdr3_nt: TGTGCCAGCAGCCAAAACTTAGATACGCAGTATTTT

d_call: -
v_call: TRBV7-6
j_call: TRBJ2-7
clone_size: -
cdr3_aa: CASSYGRGRQEQYF
cdr3_nt: TGTGCCAGCAGCTACGGCAGGGGCCGACAGGAGCAGTACTTC

d_call: -
v_call: TRBV27
j_call: TRBJ2-7
clone_size: -
cdr3_aa: CASSFMGSDEQYF
cdr3_nt: TGTGCCAGCAGTTTTATGGGGAGCGACGAGCAGTACTTC

d_call: TRBD2
v_call: TRBV28
j_call: TRBJ2-7
clone_size: -
cdr3_aa: CASSLTSGGQYEQYF
cdr3_nt: TGTGCCAGCAGTTTGACTAGCGGGGGGCAATACGAGCAGTACTTC

d_call: TRBD2
v_call: TRBV18
j_call: TRBJ2-1
clone_size: -
cdr3_aa: CASSPPSQRGGLYEQFF
cdr3_nt: TGTGCCAGCTCACCACCGTCGCAGCGGGGGGGCCTTTATGAGCAGTTCTTC

d_call: TRBD1
v_call: TRBV5-6
j_call: TRBJ1-3
clone_size: -
cdr3_aa: CASSLLETGGPGNTIYF
cdr3_nt: TGTGCCAGCAGCTTGCTAGAAACAGGGGGTCCTGGAAACACCATATATTTT

d_call: TRBD1
v_call: TRBV4-3
j_call: TRBJ1-1
clone_size: -
cdr3_aa: CASSQPGQGNTEAFF
cdr3_nt: TGCGCCAGCAGCCAGCCGGGACAGGGGAACACTGAAGCTTTCTTT

d_call: -
v_call: TRBV7-2
j_call: TRBJ1-1
clone_size: -
cdr3_aa: CASSVMVTGNTEAFF
cdr3_nt: TGTGCCAGCAGCGTGATGGTGACAGGCAACACTGAAGCTTTCTTT

d_call: -
v_call: TRBV4-3
j_call: TRBJ1-2
clone_size: -
cdr3_aa: CASSQDSGYGYTF
cdr3_nt: TGCGCCAGCAGCCAAGACTCAGGGTATGGCTACACCTTC

d_call: -
v_call: TRBV6-1
j_call: TRBJ2-1
clone_size: -
cdr3_aa: CASSDEYYNEQFF
cdr3_nt: TGTGCCAGCAGTGATGAGTATTACAATGAGCAGTTCTTC

d_call: TRBD2
v_call: TRBV4-1
j_call: TRBJ2-1
clone_size: few
cdr3_aa: CASSHYLLAGGYSGEQFF
cdr3_nt: TGCGCCAGCAGCCACTATCTTTTAGCGGGGGGATACAGTGGTGAGCAGTTCTTC

d_call: TRBD1
v_call: TRBV7-9
j_call: TRBJ1-1
clone_size: -
cdr3_aa: CASSLEGANTEAFF
cdr3_nt: TGTGCCAGCAGCTTAGAGGGGGCGAACACTGAAGCTTTCTTT

d_call: TRBD1
v_call: TRBV4-1
j_call: TRBJ2-2
clone_size: -
cdr3_aa: CASSLWTGNTGELFF
cdr3_nt: TGCGCCAGCAGCCTCTGGACAGGGAACACCGGGGAGCTGTTTTTT

d_call: TRBD2
v_call: TRBV30
j_call: TRBJ2-7
clone_size: -
cdr3_aa: CAWRIGREQYF
cdr3_nt: TGTGCCTGGAGAATCGGGAGGGAGCAGTACTTC

d_call: TRBD2
v_call: TRBV27
j_call: TRBJ2-3
clone_size: -
cdr3_aa: CASSLFGGLAGSTDTQYF
cdr3_nt: TGTGCCAGCAGTTTATTCGGCGGACTAGCGGGGAGCACAGATACGCAGTATTTT

d_call: TRBD1
v_call: TRBV27
j_call: TRBJ1-6
clone_size: once
cdr3_aa: CASSQGIGNSPLHF
cdr3_nt: TGTGCCAGCTCACAGGGGATCGGTAATTCACCCCTCCACTTT

d_call: -
v_call: TRBV11-2
j_call: TRBJ1-2
clone_size: -
cdr3_aa: CASSLLGTHSYYGYTF
cdr3_nt: TGTGCCAGCAGCTTATTGGGGACTCACTCATACTATGGCTACACCTTC

d_call: TRBD1
v_call: TRBV9
j_call: TRBJ2-2
clone_size: -
cdr3_aa: CASSVGTGSTGELFF
cdr3_nt: TGTGCCAGCAGCGTAGGGACAGGGAGTACCGGGGAGCTGTTTTTT

d_call: TRBD1
v_call: TRBV30
j_call: TRBJ2-7
clone_size: -
cdr3_aa: CAWRDRGPGEYF
cdr3_nt: TGTGCCTGGAGGGACAGGGGGCCGGGGGAGTACTTC

d_call: -
v_call: TRBV9
j_call: TRBJ2-2
clone_size: few
cdr3_aa: CASSLNTGELFF
cdr3_nt: TGTGCCAGCAGCTTAAACACCGGGGAGCTGTTTTTT

d_call: TRBD1
v_call: TRBV6-1
j_call: TRBJ2-2
clone_size: -
cdr3_aa: CASSPGQITGELFF
cdr3_nt: TGTGCCAGCAGCCCGGGACAGATCACCGGGGAGCTGTTTTTT

d_call: TRBD1
v_call: TRBV2
j_call: TRBJ1-1
clone_size: -
cdr3_aa: CASSKGQGARTEAFF
cdr3_nt: TGTGCCAGCAGTAAGGGACAGGGAGCGAGAACTGAAGCTTTCTTT

d_call: TRBD1
v_call: TRBV5-1
j_call: TRBJ1-6
clone_size: -
cdr3_aa: CASSPIQGQSSPLHF
cdr3_nt: TGCGCCAGCAGTCCAATACAGGGGCAAAGTTCACCCCTCCACTTT

d_call: -
v_call: TRBV9
j_call: TRBJ2-7
clone_size: few
cdr3_aa: CASSGSPGKSADEQYF
cdr3_nt: TGTGCCAGCAGCGGGTCCCCAGGTAAGTCAGCGGACGAGCAGTACTTC

d_call: -
v_call: TRBV7-9
j_call: TRBJ1-1
clone_size: -
cdr3_aa: CASSPRGKENTEAFF
cdr3_nt: TGTGCCAGCAGCCCCAGGGGTAAGGAGAACACTGAAGCTTTCTTT

d_call: -
v_call: TRBV25-1
j_call: TRBJ1-1
clone_size: -
cdr3_aa: CASTEYQGGTEAFF
cdr3_nt: TGTGCCAGCACCGAGTACCAGGGAGGGACTGAAGCTTTCTTT

d_call: TRBD1
v_call: TRBV10-3
j_call: TRBJ1-1
clone_size: -
cdr3_aa: CASGTGENDEAFF
cdr3_nt: TGTGCCAGTGGGACAGGGGAAAATGATGAAGCTTTCTTT

d_call: -
v_call: TRBV18
j_call: TRBJ1-1
clone_size: -
cdr3_aa: CASSPLPGAARAEAFF
cdr3_nt: TGTGCCAGCTCACCACTGCCAGGGGCCGCGCGGGCTGAAGCTTTCTTT

d_call: TRBD1
v_call: TRBV15
j_call: TRBJ1-2
clone_size: -
cdr3_aa: CATSRDLSGGRGYTF
cdr3_nt: TGTGCCACCAGCAGAGATCTTTCAGGGGGAAGAGGCTACACCTTC

d_call: TRBD1
v_call: TRBV19
j_call: TRBJ1-5
clone_size: few
cdr3_aa: CASLEGAYSNQPQHF
cdr3_nt: TGTGCCAGTCTCGAGGGGGCGTATAGCAATCAGCCCCAGCATTTT

d_call: -
v_call: TRBV7-2
j_call: TRBJ2-7
clone_size: -
cdr3_aa: CASRANYEQYF
cdr3_nt: TGTGCCAGCAGGGCAAACTACGAGCAGTACTTC

d_call: -
v_call: TRBV9
j_call: TRBJ1-1
clone_size: -
cdr3_aa: CASSVSPGGGGTEAFF
cdr3_nt: TGTGCCAGCAGCGTATCTCCGGGAGGTGGAGGGACTGAAGCTTTCTTT

d_call: -
v_call: TRBV5-1
j_call: TRBJ2-1
clone_size: -
cdr3_aa: CASGLWRGWRNEQFF
cdr3_nt: TGCGCCAGCGGACTCTGGAGGGGCTGGCGGAATGAGCAGTTCTTC

d_call: -
v_call: TRBV5-4
j_call: TRBJ1-1
clone_size: few
cdr3_aa: CASSLVQSEIAFF
cdr3_nt: TGTGCCAGCAGCTTGGTACAGTCGGAAATAGCTTTCTTT